The entry below gives a single T cell receptor beta chain sequence along with its context. The junction had 13 bases not matched to a gene; V was cut back by 5 bases and J by 10 bases. This CDR3 is 15 amino acids long. Germline assignment: CDR1 MNHEY and CDR2 SVGEGT. The data were taken from a study of blood T cell repertoires in COVID-19. Study overall: COVID-19 samples collected from the United States, Italy and Spain covered acute and convalescent phases. Sample material is recorded as cDNA or gDNA derived from T cells, B-cell-depleted T cells, or PBMCs.

TCRdb's table, derived via immunoSEQ multiplex PCR, lists solely in-frame clones and lacks some. Among approximately 140,000 clones listed, around 88% were seen once. Sequenced: peripheral blood. The TCR originated in a human donor in a cohort sampled during active COVID-19. The chain links TRBV6-2 or TRBV6-3 to TRBJ2-1; TRBD2 matches 8 bases. This CDR3 is CASSAGGGTTMEQFF. DNA for the CDR3: TGTGCCAGCAGTGCCGGGGGGGGAACTACAATGGAGCAGTTCTTC.